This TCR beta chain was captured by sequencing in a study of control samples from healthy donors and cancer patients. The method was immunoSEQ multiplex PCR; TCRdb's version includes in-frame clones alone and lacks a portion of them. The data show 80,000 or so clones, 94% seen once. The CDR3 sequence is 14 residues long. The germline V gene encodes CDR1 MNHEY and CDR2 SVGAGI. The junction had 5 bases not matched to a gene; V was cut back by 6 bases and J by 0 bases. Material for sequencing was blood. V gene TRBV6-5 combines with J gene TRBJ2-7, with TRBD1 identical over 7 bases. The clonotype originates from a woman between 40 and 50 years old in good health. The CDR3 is CASSWGTASYEQYF. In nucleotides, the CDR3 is TGTGCCAGCAGCTGGGGGACAGCCTCCTACGAGCAGTACTTC.